These 21 T cell receptor beta chains were all obtained from the same sample, sequenced in a study of cytomegalovirus exposure and HLA in healthy donors. PCR used 60 Vbeta primers and 13 Jbeta primers. Only in-frame clones appear in the TCRdb table, and some are missing; sequencing was by immunoSEQ multiplex PCR. Among approximately 120,000 clones, less than 80% were seen once, and the ten largest hold approximately 3.8%. Source material: PBMCs. The receptors come from a young man in good health and CMV-seronegative.

The rearrangement links TRBV7-9 to TRBJ1-2; D gene uncertain. V lost 2 bases and J 7 bases, leaving 8 bases between the germline ends. Germline-derived CDR1 and CDR2 are SEHNR and FQNEAQ (reference sequence). The CDR3 length is 12 residues. As DNA, the CDR3 is TGTGCCAGCAGCTTAACCCGGAGTGGCTACACCTTC. Protein product: CASSLTRSGYTF.

CDR3 nucleotide sequence: TGCGCCAGCAGCTTGCGTACAGGGGACAACGAGCAGTACTTC. Protein product: CASSLRTGDNEQYF. The V gene is TRBV5-1, the J gene TRBJ2-7, with 7 bases matching TRBD1. V shed 1 base, J shed 5 bases, and the junction held 6 bases outside the gene matches. This CDR3 spans 14 amino acids. Germline lookup yields CDR1 SGHRS and CDR2 YFSETQ.

This clone has just one count. The chain recombines TRBV4-2 with TRBJ2-1, with D hard to call. CDR1 is LGHNA, CDR2 YNFKEQ, per germline. Trimming left V 0 bases short and J 6 bases short, with 12 bases between. The CDR3 totals 15 residues. DNA for the CDR3: TGTGCCAGCAGCCAAGATGGCTTTCGAGGCAATGAGCAGTTCTTC. The encoded protein is CASSQDGFRGNEQFF.

The V call is TRBV7-9, the J call TRBJ1-6; D not certain. The CDR3 has 14 residues. CDR1 and CDR2 from the germline V gene are SEHNR and FQNEAQ (reference sequence). The V end was cut by 4 bases, the J end by 5 bases, with 9 bases between. Written as DNA, the CDR3 is TGTGCCAGCAGCTGGGGAGAGAATAATTCACCCCTCCACTTT. This codes for CASSWGENNSPLHF.

This clone was counted a few times. CDR3 DNA sequence: TGTGCCAGCAGGGCAGGGCAGTACGAGCAGTACTTC. It specifies CASRAGQYEQYF. This rearrangement joins TRBV25-1 to TRBJ2-7; a possible D gene is TRBD1 (5 bases). The CDR3 length is 12 residues. Deletions cut 6 bases from V and 4 bases from J, with 10 bases between. CDR1 is MGHDK, CDR2 SYGVNS, per germline.

The genes are TRBV18 and TRBJ2-5; possibly TRBD2 for D (5 bases). CDR1 is KGHSH and CDR2 is LQKENI in the germline V gene. The germline V and J ends were trimmed by 3 bases and 1 base, with 12 bases remaining between them. The CDR3 covers 15 residues. The CDR3 protein is CASSPRSGSQETQYF. The DNA for the CDR3 is TGTGCCAGCTCACCTCGGTCGGGGTCCCAAGAGACCCAGTACTTC.

The chain recombines TRBV11-1 with TRBJ1-5; D unclear. In germline, CDR1 is SGHAT, CDR2 FQDESV (reference sequence). V was trimmed by 1 base and J by 0 bases, leaving 13 bases between them. CDR3 length: 17 residues. CDR3 amino acids: CASSLGATPGSNQPQHF. The CDR3 coding sequence is TGTGCCAGCAGCTTAGGCGCGACACCTGGTAGCAATCAGCCCCAGCATTTT.

The genes are TRBV4-2 and TRBJ2-2; 13 bases agree with TRBD2. V lost 4 bases and J lost 7; bases outside the gene matches: 3. The CDR3 sequence is 15 residues long. Germline V gives CDR1 LGHNA, CDR2 YNFKEQ. CDR3 in amino acids: CASSRTSGGVGELFF. The CDR3 nucleotides read TGTGCCAGCAGCCGCACTAGCGGGGGGGTCGGGGAGCTGTTTTTT.

This sequence joins TRBV11-2 and TRBJ2-3, with D unclear. Germline V gene lookup returns CDR1 SGHAT and CDR2 FQNNGV. The length of the CDR3 is 15 residues. V was shortened by 2 bases and J by 6 bases, with 15 bases between the two germline ends. DNA of the CDR3: TGTGCCAGCAGCTTAAGCGTTCTAGTTGCGGATACGCAGTATTTT. Translated: CASSLSVLVADTQYF.

The CDR3 DNA reads as TGTGCCACGGGGACAGGGCGGCGATGGACTGAAGCTTTCTTT. Amino acid sequence: CATGTGRRWTEAFF. V usage is TRBV10-3 and J usage is TRBJ1-1; the match to TRBD1 covers 9 bases. With V trimmed by 10 bases and J by 5 bases, 11 bases remained unmatched. Germline V CDR1 and CDR2: ENHRY, SYGVKD. This CDR3 has 14 amino acids.

The chain links TRBV5-1 to TRBJ1-4, with 12 bases fitting TRBD1. V trimming: 3 bases; J trimming: 8 bases; junction bases outside the gene matches: 5. CDR1 is SGHRS, CDR2 YFSETQ, per germline. The CDR3 has 15 amino acids. CDR3 loop: CASSSGGQGAEKLFF. For the CDR3, the DNA is TGCGCCAGCAGCTCGGGGGGACAGGGGGCGGAAAAACTGTTTTTT.

V usage is TRBV4-1 and J usage is TRBJ2-7; D perhaps matches TRBD1 (7 bases). There are 14 residues in the CDR3. Looked up from germline, CDR1 is MGHRA and CDR2 is YSYEKL. V shed 4 bases and J shed 3 bases, with 13 bases lying between them. CDR3 sequence reads: CASSPQGGLYEQYF. For the CDR3, the DNA is TGCGCCAGCAGCCCCCAGGGGGGCCTCTACGAGCAGTACTTC.

The chain links TRBV18 to TRBJ1-4; a weak D match, TRBD1 (6 bases). From germline, CDR1 is KGHSH and CDR2 LQKENI. The length of the CDR3 is 16 residues. Trimming shortened V by 3 bases and J by 8 bases, and 19 bases separated the two germline ends. CDR3 sequence reads: CASSPPAGAGREKLFF. CDR3 DNA sequence: TGTGCCAGCTCACCCCCCGCGGGGGCTGGTCGGGAAAAACTGTTTTTT.

In DNA form, the CDR3 reads TGTGCCATCCAGCTATCAGGGGGCGACTATGGCTACACCTTC. It translates to CAIQLSGGDYGYTF. The rearrangement uses TRBV28 and TRBJ1-2, with 8 bases fitting TRBD1. From germline, CDR1 is MDHEN and CDR2 SYDVKM. V was clipped by 10 bases and J by 3 bases; unmatched bases: 10. The CDR3 sequence is 14 residues long.

The rearrangement links TRBV5-4 to TRBJ1-2; 8 bases match TRBD1. The germline gives CDR1 SGHNT, CDR2 YYREEE (reference sequence). The CDR3 extends over 15 amino acids. J was trimmed by 4 bases and V by 4 bases; bases with no gene match: 9. The CDR3 loop reads CASSPRTGSGYGYTF. In nucleotides, the CDR3 is TGTGCCAGCAGCCCCCGGACAGGGTCGGGCTATGGCTACACCTTC.

The rearrangement uses TRBV2 and TRBJ2-2, with a weak D call TRBD2 (7 bases). Germline V gene data show CDR1 as SNHLY and CDR2 as FYNNEI. V was trimmed by 7 bases and J by 5 bases, leaving 17 bases between them. This CDR3 is built from 15 residues. CDR3: CASTSSRGGTGELFF. The CDR3 DNA is TGTGCCAGCACGTCCTCGAGGGGGGGGACCGGGGAGCTGTTTTTT.

This clone showed up just a few times. The chain combines TRBV19 with TRBJ1-6; weak D call: TRBD1 (5 bases). V dropped 6 bases and J dropped 4 bases, with 16 bases sitting between them. Germline CDR1 and CDR2: LNHDA and SQIVND (reference sequence). The length of the CDR3 is 16 residues. CDR3 in DNA: TGTGCCAGTAGCGGGGCGGGGTCGGGGTATAATTCACCCCTCCACTTT. It codes for CASSGAGSGYNSPLHF.

The J gene is TRBJ1-1, the V gene TRBV28; D ambiguous. The length of the CDR3 is 13 residues. Deletions cut 7 bases from V and 1 base from J, with 10 bases between. Germline CDR1 MDHEN, CDR2 SYDVKM. CDR3 nucleotides: TGTGCCAGCACTCCCGCAGAGAACACTGAAGCTTTCTTT. This codes for CASTPAENTEAFF. The full variable domain, in which reference TRBV28 and TRBJ1-1 provide the parts outside the CDR3, is DVKVTQSSRYLVKRTGEKVFLECVQDMDHENMFWYRQDPGLGLRLIYFSYDVKMKEKGDIPEGYSVSREKKERFSLILESASTNQTSMYLCASTPAENTEAFFGQGTRLTVV.

This clone has only a few counts. The V and J genes are TRBV28 and TRBJ1-1; 9 bases are a match to TRBD1. V lost 7 bases to trimming and J lost 6 bases; unmatched junction nucleotides: 9. CDR3 length: 14 amino acids. Germline V gene lookup returns CDR1 MDHEN and CDR2 SYDVKM. The CDR3 nucleotides are TGTGCCAGCAACACCGGGACAGGGCCATCTGAAGCTTTCTTT. Its translation is CASNTGTGPSEAFF.

In its sample, this clone was seen a few times. The chain joins TRBV18 to TRBJ2-5, with D unclear. Germline lookup yields CDR1 KGHSH and CDR2 LQKENI. This CDR3 region has 12 residues. V lost 3 bases to trimming and J lost 2 bases, with 4 bases between them. CDR3 in amino acids: CASSPTQETQYF. The CDR3 DNA reads as TGTGCCAGCTCACCGACACAAGAGACCCAGTACTTC.

The CDR3 bases are TGTGCCAGCAGATCCGGGACAGACTACAATGAGCAGTTCTTC. Amino acids: CASRSGTDYNEQFF. The V and J genes are TRBV6-5 and TRBJ2-1; the match to TRBD1 covers 7 bases. Germline trimming cut 6 bases from V and 3 bases from J; bases unmatched to any gene: 5. Germline V gene sequence: CDR1 MNHEY, CDR2 SVGAGI. CDR3 length equals 14 residues.